This is a list of T cell receptor beta chains from one sample in a study of T cell responses to AZD1222 COVID-19 vaccine. The repertoire was sequenced with immunoSEQ multiplex PCR; TCRdb's copy has only in-frame clones and lacks some. The table includes roughly 160,000 clones, 70% to 90% detected once. The sequencing used peripheral blood, collected 28 days after the second AZD1222 dose. The receptor set was obtained from an adult who received the AZD1222 COVID-19 vaccine. The CDR3 runs from the conserved cysteine through the conserved F or W. D genes are given only for firm matches. Clone size, where shown, is once, few, many, or a class for clones that have expanded.

J gene	V gene	clone size	D gene	CDR3 DNA	CDR3 protein
TRBJ1-1	TRBV11-2	.	.	TGTGCCAGCAGCTTAATGGGGGCGCGGACTGAAGCTTTCTTT	CASSLMGARTEAFF
TRBJ1-1	TRBV2	.	TRBD1	TGTGCCAGCAGGGGGACAGGGGGGTATGCTGAAGCTTTCTTT	CASRGTGGYAEAFF
TRBJ1-6	TRBV3-1/TRBV3-2	once	.	TGTGCCAGCAGCCAAGAGTCGGCGGGGGACTCACCCCTCCACTTT	CASSQESAGDSPLHF
TRBJ1-6	TRBV25-1	.	.	TGTGCCAGTCGCCCGGGGAGCTCCTATAATTCACCCCTCCACTTT	CASRPGSSYNSPLHF
TRBJ1-1	TRBV18	.	.	TGTGCCAGCTCATCTGAAGGACCCTATGGGAACACTGAAGCTTTCTTT	CASSSEGPYGNTEAFF
TRBJ1-1	TRBV18	.	.	TGTGCCAGCTCACCACCGGCACAGGAAGCTTTCTTT	CASSPPAQEAFF
TRBJ1-6	TRBV6-5	few	.	TGTGCCAGCAGTTCCCAAGGACCCAGGTCACCCCTCCACTTT	CASSSQGPRSPLHF
TRBJ2-5	TRBV10-3	.	TRBD2	TGTGCCATCAGTGAGTCGAACAGCGGGGGGCAAGAGACCCAGTACTTC	CAISESNSGGQETQYF
TRBJ1-1	TRBV2	.	.	TGTGCCAGCAGCCACCGGGACGCGGACTCGAACACTGAAGCTTTCTTT	CASSHRDADSNTEAFF
TRBJ2-7	TRBV6-5	.	.	TGTGCCAGCAGTTACTCGACAGGAGCCACCTACGAGCAGTACTTC	CASSYSTGATYEQYF
TRBJ2-3	TRBV7-8	.	TRBD2	TGTGCCAGCAGCCCCGGCCGCGGGGGGAGCCTATCAGATACGCAGTATTTT	CASSPGRGGSLSDTQYF
TRBJ1-4	TRBV5-4	.	TRBD1	TGTGCCAGCAGCTCGGACAGGATGGAACTGTTTTTT	CASSSDRMELFF
TRBJ1-6	TRBV7-2	.	.	TGTGCCAGCAGCTTAAGAGGGGGGGTAGGGACTCTTGAGGGTTCACCCCTCCACTTT	CASSLRGGVGTLEGSPLHF
TRBJ1-3	TRBV19	.	TRBD1	TGTGCCAGTAGTATTTTCAGGACAGGAGGCGCTGGAAACACCATATATTTT	CASSIFRTGGAGNTIYF
TRBJ2-2	TRBV7-9	.	TRBD1	TGTGCCAGCAGCTTACTAGGACAGGGCGACACCGGGGAGCTGTTTTTT	CASSLLGQGDTGELFF
TRBJ1-6	TRBV7-3	once	.	TGTGCCAGCAGCTTTGGAGAATATTCACCCCTCCACTTT	CASSFGEYSPLHF
TRBJ1-2	TRBV7-2	.	.	TGTGCCAGCAGCTTCGATATTAACTATGGCTACACCTTC	CASSFDINYGYTF
TRBJ2-2	TRBV12-3/TRBV12-4	.	.	TGTGCCAGCAGCGGATACTCCTGGGGGGAGCTGTTTTTT	CASSGYSWGELFF
TRBJ1-1	TRBV24-1	.	.	TGTGCCCGCAAAGGCCTGGGGTTGAGGACTGAAGCTTTCTTT	CARKGLGLRTEAFF
TRBJ2-2	TRBV5-1	once	.	TGCGCCAGCAGCTTGGTGGGGGCCTCGAACACCGGGGAGCTGTTTTTT	CASSLVGASNTGELFF
TRBJ2-7	TRBV18	.	.	TGTGCCAGCTCCTCCCACCCAGGCGAGCAGTACTTC	CASSSHPGEQYF
TRBJ1-5	TRBV29-1	.	TRBD1	TGCAGCGTTGCCTTGGGGACAGGAATAAATCAGCCCCAGCATTTT	CSVALGTGINQPQHF
TRBJ1-2	TRBV5-4	.	.	TGTGCCAGCAGCTTGAGGGGCAGGGGATCCGAGGGCTACACCTTC	CASSLRGRGSEGYTF
TRBJ1-2	TRBV11-3	.	.	TGTGCCAGCAGCCCCGGAAGCACCTATGGCTACACCTTC	CASSPGSTYGYTF
TRBJ2-7	TRBV19	.	.	TGTGCCAGTAGTGACCCGGGGGCCTACGTATACGAGCAGTACTTC	CASSDPGAYVYEQYF